Each of the 9 T cell receptor beta chains below was sequenced from the same sample in a study of blood T cell repertoires in COVID-19. This table comes from immunoSEQ multiplex PCR, and its TCRdb copy is limited to in-frame clones, with some not included. The sample holds fewer than 45,000 clones, 85% seen once. The material sequenced was peripheral blood. The receptors come from a human donor in a cohort sampled during active COVID-19.

The table lists this clone with a few counts. The chain uses TRBV5-1 and TRBJ1-2; 8 nucleotides agree with TRBD1. Germline CDR1 and CDR2: SGHRS and YFSETQ. The length of the CDR3 is 15 residues. The J segment lost 7 bases and the V segment lost 4 bases, leaving 12 bases of the junction unmatched. The CDR3 spells CASSQRTGQWSGYTF. In nucleotides, the CDR3 is TGCGCCAGCAGCCAAAGGACAGGGCAGTGGAGTGGCTACACCTTC.

The chain joins TRBV13 to TRBJ2-7, with 7 bases matching TRBD2. The J segment lost 7 bases and the V segment lost 5 bases, leaving 11 bases of the junction unmatched. Germline-derived CDR1 and CDR2 are PRHDT and FYEKMQ (reference sequence). The CDR3 has 14 amino acids. The DNA for the CDR3 is TGTGCCAGCAGCCCCAGGGAGGGTCTGGGGGAGCAGTACTTC. Amino acid sequence: CASSPREGLGEQYF.

The chain carries TRBV5-1 and TRBJ1-1; a weak D match, TRBD1 (5 bases). Germline-derived CDR1 and CDR2 are SGHRS and YFSETQ. The CDR3 is 15 residues long. V was shortened by 0 bases and J by 6 bases, with 15 bases between the two germline ends. The CDR3 protein is CASSLVPGVRAEAFF. Here the CDR3 DNA reads TGCGCCAGCAGCTTGGTTCCGGGGGTAAGGGCTGAAGCTTTCTTT.

CDR3 protein: CASSSFRTGRGSPLHF. The CDR3 DNA sequence: TGTGCCAGCAGCTCATTCCGGACAGGGCGAGGATCACCCCTCCACTTT. The chain is built from TRBV7-2 and TRBJ1-6, with TRBD1 matching 8 bases. The CDR3 is 16 amino acids. CDR1 is SGHTA and CDR2 is FQGNSA in the germline V gene. V lost 4 bases, J lost 10 bases, and 12 bases stayed unmatched.

This chain links TRBV7-8 with TRBJ2-2, with D maybe TRBD1 (5 bases). CDR3 size: 12 residues. V was shortened by 2 bases and J by 10 bases, with 8 bases between the two germline ends. The germline CDR1 and CDR2 sequences are SGHVS and FQNEAQ. CDR3 coding DNA: TGTGCCAGCAGCTTATTGGGGCAGGAGCTGTTTTTT. It encodes CASSLLGQELFF.

The chain couples TRBV3-1 (or the pseudogene TRBV3-2) to TRBJ2-1; a weak D match, TRBD2 (6 bases). V was pared by 7 bases and J by 2 bases, with 18 bases between. The germline V gene has CDR1 LGHDT and CDR2 YNNKEL (reference sequence). The CDR3 spans 16 residues. CDR3 in amino acids: CASNRRGAGTYNEQFF. In nucleotides, the CDR3 is TGTGCCAGCAACCGACGGGGCGCGGGGACCTACAATGAGCAGTTCTTC.

As DNA, the CDR3 is TGTGCCAGCAGCCAAGGAACAGGCGCTAATGAAAAACTGTTTTTT. It specifies CASSQGTGANEKLFF. The chain employs TRBV3-1 (or the pseudogene TRBV3-2) and TRBJ1-4; possible D gene TRBD1, 5 bases. Trimming pared 1 base from V and 3 bases from J, leaving 9 bases between. Germline CDR1 reads LGHDT; CDR2 reads YNNKEL (reference sequence). The CDR3 contains 15 residues.

The chain joins TRBV6-5 to TRBJ2-1; 11 bases line up with TRBD2. J was trimmed by 3 bases and V by 2 bases; bases with no gene match: 3. CDR1 MNHEY and CDR2 SVGAGI come from the germline V gene. This CDR3 spans 16 amino acids. As DNA, the CDR3 is TGTGCCAGCAGTTACCGGGGGACTAGCGGCTACAATGAGCAGTTCTTC. Its translation: CASSYRGTSGYNEQFF.

The chain joins TRBV6-6 to TRBJ2-1; TRBD2 matches 7 bases. Per germline, CDR1 MNHNY and CDR2 SVGAGI (reference sequence). CDR3 length: 16 amino acids. After removal of 6 bases from V and 0 bases from J, the junction contained 8 bases not matched to a gene. The DNA for the CDR3 is TGTGCCAGCAGGGACCCAGCGGGGAGCTCCTACAATGAGCAGTTCTTC. It codes for CASRDPAGSSYNEQFF.